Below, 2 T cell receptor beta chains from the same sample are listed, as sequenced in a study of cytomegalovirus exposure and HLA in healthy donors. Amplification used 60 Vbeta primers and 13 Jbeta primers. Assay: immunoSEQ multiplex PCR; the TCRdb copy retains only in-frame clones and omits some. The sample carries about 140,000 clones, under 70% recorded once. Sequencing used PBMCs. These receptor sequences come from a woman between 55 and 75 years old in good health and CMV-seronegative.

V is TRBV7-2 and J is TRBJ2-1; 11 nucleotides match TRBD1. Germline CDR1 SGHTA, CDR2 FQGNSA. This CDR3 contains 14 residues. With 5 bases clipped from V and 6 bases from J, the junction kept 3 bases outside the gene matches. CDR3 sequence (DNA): TGTGCCAGCAGCCCGGACAGGGGGCTCAATGAGCAGTTCTTC. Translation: CASSPDRGLNEQFF. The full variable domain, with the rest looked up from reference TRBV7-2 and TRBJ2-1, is GAGVSQSPSNKVTEKGKDVELRCDPISGHTALYWYRQSLGQGLEFLIYFQGNSAPDKSGLPSDRFSAERTGGSVSTLTIQRTQQEDSAVYLCASSPDRGLNEQFFGPGTRLTVL.

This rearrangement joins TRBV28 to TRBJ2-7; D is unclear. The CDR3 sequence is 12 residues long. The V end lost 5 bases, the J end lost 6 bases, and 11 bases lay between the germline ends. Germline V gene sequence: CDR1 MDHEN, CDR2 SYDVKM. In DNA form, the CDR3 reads TGTGCCAGCAGTGTATATGAGGTCGAGCAGTACTTC. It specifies CASSVYEVEQYF. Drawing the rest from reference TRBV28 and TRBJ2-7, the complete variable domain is DVKVTQSSRYLVKRTGEKVFLECVQDMDHENMFWYRQDPGLGLRLIYFSYDVKMKEKGDIPEGYSVSREKKERFSLILESASTNQTSMYLCASSVYEVEQYFGPGTRLTVT.